This TCR beta chain was retrieved from a study of Graves' ophthalmopathy and Graves' hyperthyroidism. The CDR3 spans 12 residues. CDR1 is SGHRS, CDR2 YFSETQ, per germline. Trimming took off 3 bases at V and 8 bases at J, with 8 bases between the two ends. Amplification of TCR beta CDR3 regions used RNA transcripts. First-round RT-PCR employed HTBI primers, with a second-round multiplex PCR after it. TCRdb re-called the multiplex PCR reads with MiXCR, one entry per CDR3 protein. The repertoire consists of over 450,000 distinct CDR3 sequences, with roughly an eighth occurring once and the leading ten covering 9.8%. This clonotype was counted ten times or more. Its antigen is not known. Reliance was placed on clinical symptoms, serum thyroxine, TRAb, thyroid ultrasound and orbital computed tomography for diagnosis. General observations from the study: Its predictions of ophthalmopathy progression gave the model approximately 65% sensitivity and 72.22% specificity. Most thyroid clonotypes with frequency above 0.001 were detected in blood too.

The sample taken for sequencing was blood. The source is a woman aged 25 to 45 with Graves' ophthalmopathy. This chain connects TRBV5-1 to TRBJ2-2; D gene ambiguous. The CDR3 protein is CASSSTRGELFF. The CDR3 region has the DNA TGCGCCAGCAGCTCAACTCGGGGGGAGCTGTTTTTT.